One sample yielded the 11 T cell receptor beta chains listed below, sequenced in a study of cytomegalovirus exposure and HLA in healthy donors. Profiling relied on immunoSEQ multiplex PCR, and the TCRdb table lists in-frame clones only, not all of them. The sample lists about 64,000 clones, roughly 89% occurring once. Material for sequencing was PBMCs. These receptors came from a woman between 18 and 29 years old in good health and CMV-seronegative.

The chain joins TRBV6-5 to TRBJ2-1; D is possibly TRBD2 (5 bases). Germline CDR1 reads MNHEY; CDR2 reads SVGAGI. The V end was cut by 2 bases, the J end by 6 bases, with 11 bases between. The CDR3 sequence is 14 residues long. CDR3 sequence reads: CASSYQPSSNEQFF. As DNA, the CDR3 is TGTGCCAGCAGTTACCAACCTAGCAGCAATGAGCAGTTCTTC.

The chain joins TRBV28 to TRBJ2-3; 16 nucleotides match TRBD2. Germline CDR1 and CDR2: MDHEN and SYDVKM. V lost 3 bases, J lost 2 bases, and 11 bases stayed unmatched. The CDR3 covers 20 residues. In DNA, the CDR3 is TGTGCCAGCAGTTTCCCCGGGACTAGCGGGAGGGCCCCGAACACAGATACGCAGTATTTT. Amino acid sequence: CASSFPGTSGRAPNTDTQYF.

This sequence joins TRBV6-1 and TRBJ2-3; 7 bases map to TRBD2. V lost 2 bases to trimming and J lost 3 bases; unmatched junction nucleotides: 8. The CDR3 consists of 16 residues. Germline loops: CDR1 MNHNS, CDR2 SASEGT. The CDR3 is CASSEIGGGGTDTQYF. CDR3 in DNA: TGTGCCAGCAGTGAAATCGGTGGGGGGGGAACAGATACGCAGTATTTT.

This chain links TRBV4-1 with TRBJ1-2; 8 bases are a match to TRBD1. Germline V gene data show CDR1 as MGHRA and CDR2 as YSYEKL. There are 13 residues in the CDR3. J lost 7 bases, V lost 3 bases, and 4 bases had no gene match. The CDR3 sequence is CASSHGQGSGYTF. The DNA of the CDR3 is TGCGCCAGCAGCCACGGACAGGGCTCTGGCTACACCTTC.

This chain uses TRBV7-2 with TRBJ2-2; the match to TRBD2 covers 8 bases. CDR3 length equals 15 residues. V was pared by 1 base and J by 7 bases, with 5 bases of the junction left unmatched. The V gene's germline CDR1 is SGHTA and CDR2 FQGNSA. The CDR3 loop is CASSLEVLADGELFF. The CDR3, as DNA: TGTGCCAGCAGCTTAGAAGTACTAGCGGACGGGGAGCTGTTTTTT.

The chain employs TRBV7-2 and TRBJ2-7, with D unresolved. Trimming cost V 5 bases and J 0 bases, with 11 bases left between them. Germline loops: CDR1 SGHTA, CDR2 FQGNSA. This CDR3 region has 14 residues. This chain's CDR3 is CASSLGRSSYEQYF. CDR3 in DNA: TGTGCCAGCAGCCTAGGACGGAGCTCCTACGAGCAGTACTTC.

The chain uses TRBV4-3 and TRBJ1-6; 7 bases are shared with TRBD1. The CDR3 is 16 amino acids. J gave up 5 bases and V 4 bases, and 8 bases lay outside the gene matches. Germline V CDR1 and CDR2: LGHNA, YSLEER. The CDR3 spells CASSLGTAGDNSPLHF. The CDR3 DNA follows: TGCGCCAGCAGCCTAGGGACAGCGGGAGATAATTCACCCCTCCACTTT.

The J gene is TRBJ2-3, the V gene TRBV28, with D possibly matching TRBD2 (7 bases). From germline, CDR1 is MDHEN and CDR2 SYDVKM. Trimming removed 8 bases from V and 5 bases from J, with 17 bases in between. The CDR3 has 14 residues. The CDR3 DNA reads TGTGCCAGCCTGGCGGGGGCTTTCGGAGATACGCAGTATTTT. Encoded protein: CASLAGAFGDTQYF.

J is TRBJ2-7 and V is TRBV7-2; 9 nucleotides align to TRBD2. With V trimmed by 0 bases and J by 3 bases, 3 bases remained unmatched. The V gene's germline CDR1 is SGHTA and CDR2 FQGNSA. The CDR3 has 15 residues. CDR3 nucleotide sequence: TGTGCCAGCAGCTTAGCGGCGGGAGGGTACTACGAGCAGTACTTC. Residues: CASSLAAGGYYEQYF.

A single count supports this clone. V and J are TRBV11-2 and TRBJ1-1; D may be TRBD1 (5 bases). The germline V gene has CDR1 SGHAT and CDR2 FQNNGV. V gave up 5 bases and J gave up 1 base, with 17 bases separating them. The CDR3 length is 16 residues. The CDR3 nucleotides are TGTGCCAGCAGCATCGTCAGACAGACCACGAACACTGAAGCTTTCTTT. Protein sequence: CASSIVRQTTNTEAFF.

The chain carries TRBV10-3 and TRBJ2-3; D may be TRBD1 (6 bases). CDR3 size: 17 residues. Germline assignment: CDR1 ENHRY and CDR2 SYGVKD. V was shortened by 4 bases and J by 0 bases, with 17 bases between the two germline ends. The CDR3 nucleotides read TGTGCCATCAGTGGGCGGGCTACAGGGAGTAGCACAGATACGCAGTATTTT. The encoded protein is CAISGRATGSSTDTQYF.